This TCR beta chain was found in a study of blood T cell repertoires in COVID-19. Germline values: CDR1 LGHNA, CDR2 YNFKEQ. The CDR3 contains 15 residues. J was trimmed by 2 bases and V by 2 bases; bases with no gene match: 2. Method: immunoSEQ multiplex PCR; TCRdb's copy keeps in-frame clones and lacks some. This sample has under 200,000 clones, with around nine tenths found just once. The material sequenced was peripheral blood. The gene calls are TRBV4-2 and TRBJ1-4; 7 bases align to TRBD1. This receptor was obtained from a woman aged 70-85 years with COVID-19, enrolled during active disease. The CDR3 DNA reads TGTGCCAGCAGCCAAACGGGACAGACTAATGAAAAACTGTTTTTT. This gives the protein CASSQTGQTNEKLFF.